The rows below give T cell receptor beta chains drawn from one sample of a study of cytomegalovirus exposure and HLA in healthy donors. This table comes from immunoSEQ multiplex PCR, and its TCRdb copy is limited to in-frame clones, with some not included. Of roughly 100,000 clones listed, about 80% were seen once; the top ten hold 2% to 2.5%. Sequencing was done on a sample of PBMCs. These receptors all come from a man between 40 and 49 years old in good health and CMV-seronegative. The CDR3 runs from the conserved cysteine through the conserved F or W. Fields, in order: CDR3 protein, CDR3 DNA, D gene, V gene, clone size, J gene. The D gene is left open where the match is weak. The size field is filled for only some rows; it gives once, few, many or a size class.

CASSQGLVTTGELFF,TGCGCCAGCAGCCAAGGACTAGTGACCACCGGGGAGCTGTTTTTT,TRBD2,TRBV5-1,once,TRBJ2-2
CSVGGGPTYEQYF,TGCAGCGTTGGCGGGGGGCCAACCTACGAGCAGTACTTC,TRBD2,TRBV29-1,few,TRBJ2-7
CATRTGGNTGELFF,TGTGCCACCAGGACAGGGGGAAACACCGGGGAGCTGTTTTTT,TRBD1,TRBV15,NA,TRBJ2-2
CAWTVFEAGELFF,TGTGCCTGGACAGTTTTCGAGGCCGGGGAGCTGTTTTTT,NA,TRBV30,NA,TRBJ2-2
CASSQAVAFF,TGCGCCAGCAGCCAGGCAGTAGCTTTCTTT,NA,TRBV4-1,few,TRBJ1-1
CASSPTSGGTVFRETQYF,TGTGCCAGTAGTCCGACTAGCGGGGGGACGGTTTTTAGGGAGACCCAGTACTTC,TRBD2,TRBV19,NA,TRBJ2-5
CASTSMGGVTEQYF,TGTGCCAGCACCAGTATGGGGGGGGTTACGGAGCAGTACTTC,TRBD2,TRBV5-4,NA,TRBJ2-7
CASSLTISQGAYGYTF,TGTGCCAGCAGCTTGACCATTAGCCAGGGGGCGTATGGCTACACCTTC,TRBD1,TRBV7-2,NA,TRBJ1-2
CSAMRNEQFF,TGCAGTGCTATGCGCAATGAGCAGTTCTTC,NA,TRBV20-1,NA,TRBJ2-1
CSAREDTQYF,TGCAGTGCCAGGGAAGATACGCAGTATTTT,NA,TRBV20-1,NA,TRBJ2-3
CASSLGQGANTEAFF,TGTGCCAGCAGCCTCGGACAGGGGGCCAACACTGAAGCTTTCTTT,TRBD1,TRBV7-6,NA,TRBJ1-1
CASSVSSNSYNEQFF,TGTGCCAGTAGTGTCAGTTCGAACTCCTACAATGAGCAGTTCTTC,NA,TRBV19,NA,TRBJ2-1
CASSPTVVETQYF,TGTGCCAGCAGCCCGACAGTCGTAGAGACCCAGTACTTC,NA,TRBV27,NA,TRBJ2-5
CASSEQGEGYEQYF,TGTGCCAGCAGTGAACAGGGGGAAGGCTACGAGCAGTACTTC,TRBD1,TRBV2,NA,TRBJ2-7
CASNKDIGYEQYF,TGTGCCAGCAATAAGGACATAGGATACGAGCAGTACTTC,NA,TRBV6-1,NA,TRBJ2-7
CASSTAAYNEQFF,TGTGCCAGCAGTACTGCGGCGTACAATGAGCAGTTCTTC,NA,TRBV27,NA,TRBJ2-1
CASTAGASMRTDTQYF,TGTGCCAGCACCGCTGGAGCTAGCATGAGGACAGATACGCAGTATTTT,NA,TRBV28,NA,TRBJ2-3
CASSGLAGRGIDTQYF,TGTGCCAGCAGCGGGCTAGCGGGGCGGGGAATAGATACGCAGTATTTT,TRBD2,TRBV7-2,NA,TRBJ2-3
CATSRVATRQETQYF,TGTGCCACCAGCAGAGTGGCTACGCGGCAAGAGACCCAGTACTTC,NA,TRBV15,NA,TRBJ2-5
CASSPEQRGGYEQYF,TGTGCCAGCAGCCCCGAGCAGCGGGGAGGCTACGAGCAGTACTTC,TRBD2,TRBV5-8,NA,TRBJ2-7
CASSRGQGNSYNEQFF,TGTGCCAGTAGTAGAGGACAGGGGAACTCCTACAATGAGCAGTTCTTC,TRBD1,TRBV19,NA,TRBJ2-1
CASSVLADPTDTQYF,TGTGCCAGCAGCGTACTAGCGGACCCTACAGATACGCAGTATTTT,TRBD2,TRBV9,NA,TRBJ2-3
CASSFGGAGEQFF,TGTGCCAGCAGCTTTGGCGGGGCGGGTGAGCAGTTCTTC,NA,TRBV7-8,NA,TRBJ2-1
CAWSDFGLATNEQFF,TGTGCCTGGTCTGACTTTGGACTAGCGACTAATGAGCAGTTCTTC,TRBD2,TRBV30,NA,TRBJ2-1
CASSYSRGGPEAFF,TGTGCCAGCAGTTACTCAAGGGGGGGCCCTGAAGCTTTCTTT,NA,TRBV6-5,NA,TRBJ1-1
CASMPRLGDTQYF,TGTGCCAGCATGCCTCGACTGGGAGATACGCAGTATTTT,NA,TRBV27,NA,TRBJ2-3
CASRDILAGGTGELFF,TGTGCCAGCAGGGACATCCTAGCGGGGGGGACCGGGGAGCTGTTTTTT,TRBD2,TRBV2,NA,TRBJ2-2
CASSFGSQGLNTEAFF,TGTGCCAGCAGTTTTGGTAGTCAGGGCTTGAACACTGAAGCTTTCTTT,NA,TRBV28,NA,TRBJ1-1
CASSPLDRQETQYF,TGTGCCAGCTCACCCCTTGACAGGCAAGAGACCCAGTACTTC,NA,TRBV18,NA,TRBJ2-5